The entry that follows covers one T cell receptor beta chain sequence. Its antigen remains unknown. V was clipped by 1 base and J by 2 bases, with 11 bases between them. CDR3 length: 15 amino acids. Germline V CDR1 and CDR2: MNHEY, SVGAGI. The source of the sample is a study of blood T cells in healthy people across ages. Study-level results: More naive CD4+ cells and higher diversity marked long-lived donors relative to aged donors.

A J-beta primer mix and a sample-barcoded 5' primer were used in a second PCR of roughly 7 to 12 cycles. One entry per CDR3 protein results from TCRdb running MiXCR on the 5' RACE reads. This sample has about 380,000 distinct CDR3 sequences, with approximately 51% found just once. The study recruited healthy Caucasian donors from Russia who were aged about 6 to 90. Every donor contributed roughly 10 milliliters of peripheral blood by blood draw. The sequenced sample was blood. The clonotype comes from a man aged 60 to 75 in good health. The chain employs TRBV6-5 and TRBJ1-1, with a tentative D call TRBD1 (5 bases). This CDR3 reads CASSYFGGGNTEAFF. Written as DNA, the CDR3 is TGTGCCAGCAGTTACTTTGGGGGTGGAAACACTGAAGCTTTCTTT.